Listed here is a single TCR beta chain. Germline V gives CDR1 SNHLY, CDR2 FYNNEI. The CDR3 is made up of 15 amino acids. V lost 2 bases and J lost 5, with 14 bases in between. Assay: immunoSEQ multiplex PCR; the TCRdb copy retains only in-frame clones and omits some. The profile shows hundreds of thousands of clones, around nine tenths of them singletons. The record originates from a study of control samples from healthy donors and cancer patients. Sequenced material: PBMCs. The chain is built from TRBV2 and TRBJ2-3; D unclear. This TCR was sampled from a man aged 35 to 55 with head and neck cancer. The CDR3 DNA is TGTGCCAGCAGTGAAAACTCGGTAGGCGGAGATACGCAGTATTTT. Its protein product is CASSENSVGGDTQYF. The variable domain in full, with the rest retrieved from reference TRBV2 and TRBJ2-3, is EPEVTQTPSHQVTQMGQEVILRCVPISNHLYFYWYRQILGQKVEFLVSFYNNEISEKSEIFDDQFSVERPDGSNFTLKIRSTKLEDSAMYFCASSENSVGGDTQYFGPGTRLTVL.